The rows below give T cell receptor beta chains drawn from one sample of a study of T cell repertoires in cytomegalovirus infection. TCRdb re-called the reads with MiXCR, one entry per CDR3 protein. The repertoire consists of about 140,000 distinct CDR3 sequences, with 5% to 6.5% occurring once and the leading ten covering 15% to 20%. Sequencing was carried out using PBMCs. Every receptor here comes from a human donor in good health (CMV status not recorded). Some clones in this sample may be carry-over from other donors' samples. CDR3s include the opening cysteine and the closing phenylalanine or tryptophan. D genes are given only for firm matches. Some rows mark clone size as missing; the rest say once, few, many or name a class of expanded clone.

>many|NA|TRBJ2-3|TRBV7-2|15
TGTGCCAGCAGCTTACAGCGGACTTACACAGATACGCAGTATTTT
CASSLQRTYTDTQYF
>many|NA|TRBJ1-5|TRBV19|17
TGTGCCAGTAGTACCACCGGACAGAGAAATATCAATCAGCCCCAGCATTTT
CASSTTGQRNINQPQHF
>many|NA|TRBJ1-4|TRBV12-3/TRBV12-4|15
TGTGCCAGCAGTTTAGGGGGACGGCACAATGAAAAACTGTTTTTT
CASSLGGRHNEKLFF
>few|NA|TRBJ2-3|TRBV5-1|13
TGCGCCAGCAGCTCCCCAGGGGCAGATACGCAGTATTTT
CASSSPGADTQYF
>many|TRBD2|TRBJ2-1|TRBV7-2|16
TGTGCCAGCAGCCCGTGGGGGACTAGCGCCAACAATGAGCAGTTCTTC
CASSPWGTSANNEQFF
>NA|NA|TRBJ1-2|TRBV28|16
TGTGCCAGCAGTTTACACGGAGCGGGTCCTAACTATGGCTACACCTTC
CASSLHGAGPNYGYTF
>few|NA|TRBJ2-1|TRBV7-3|14
TGTGCCAGCAGCTTATCGGGGGCCATCAATGAGCAGTTCTTC
CASSLSGAINEQFF
>many|NA|TRBJ1-2|TRBV28|13
TGTGCCAGCAGTACGACAGGCGCCTATGGCTACACCTTC
CASSTTGAYGYTF
>NA|TRBD2|TRBJ2-5|TRBV5-1|14
TGCGCCAGCAGCCGGCGGGGGGTTCAAGAGACCCAGTACTTC
CASSRRGVQETQYF
>many|NA|TRBJ2-2|TRBV6-2/TRBV6-3|13
TGTGCCAGCAACCGAGAAAACACCGGGGAGCTGTTTTTT
CASNRENTGELFF
>many|TRBD1|TRBJ2-7|TRBV7-6|15
TGTGCCAGCACCCTCTCCGGGACAGGGTCCTACGAGCAGTACTTC
CASTLSGTGSYEQYF
>many|NA|TRBJ1-6|TRBV7-3|13
TGTGCCAGCAGCTTAGGGAGTAATTCACCCCTCCACTTT
CASSLGSNSPLHF
>many|NA|TRBJ2-1|TRBV19|18
TGTGCCAGTAGTATAGAGGGGATGAAGACATCCCCCTACAATGAGCAGTTCTTC
CASSIEGMKTSPYNEQFF
>NA|NA|TRBJ1-1|TRBV2|14
TGTGCCAGCAGAGGCGGAGTTCGGGACACTGAAGCTTTCTTT
CASRGGVRDTEAFF
>many|NA|TRBJ1-1|TRBV29-1|12
TGCAGCGTTGCCCCCCCAGGCACTGAAGCTTTCTTT
CSVAPPGTEAFF
>NA|NA|TRBJ2-3|TRBV3-1|13
TGTGCCAGCAGCCAAGATTGGACAGATACGCAGTATTTT
CASSQDWTDTQYF
>many|NA|TRBJ2-5|TRBV5-4|14
TGTGCCAGCAGCTCATCAGGGGATCGGAAGACCCAGTACTTC
CASSSSGDRKTQYF
>NA|NA|TRBJ2-5|TRBV11-2|18
TGTGCCAGCAGCTCCCGGGGGCCGAGGAGGGGAGTGCAAGAGACCCAGTACTTC
CASSSRGPRRGVQETQYF
>many|TRBD1|TRBJ1-2|TRBV12-3/TRBV12-4|14
TGTGCCAGCAGTATCGCCGGGACAGCGGCGGGCTACACCTTC
CASSIAGTAAGYTF
>many|NA|TRBJ1-2|TRBV27|14
TGTGCCAGCAGTTCAACAACAGGGTACTATGGCTACACCTTC
CASSSTTGYYGYTF